The 30 T cell receptor beta chains in this list originate from one sample, sequenced in a study of T-cell reconstitution after alpha-beta-depleted transplantation in children. Using unique molecular identifiers, the investigators prepared the TCRbeta library. TCRdb re-called the PCR reads through MiXCR, storing one row per CDR3 protein. The data hold 450,000 to 600,000 distinct CDR3 sequences, with over 9.5% observed a single time. The sequencing used PBMCs, collected before TCRalphabeta/CD19-depleted stem cell transplant. These receptors were obtained from a child under 10 years old with inherited bone marrow failure, due to receive a stem cell transplant.

This clonotype has a handful of counts. The V call is TRBV20-1, the J call TRBJ1-3, with 9 bases fitting TRBD1. The V gene's germline CDR1 is DFQATT and CDR2 SNEGSKA (reference sequence). The CDR3 is 12 residues long. V dropped 6 bases and J dropped 8; count of bases not matched to a gene: 5. DNA for the CDR3: TGCAGTGCGGGACAGGGCGGCGACACCATATATTTT. Its protein product is CSAGQGGDTIYF.

This clonotype was recorded at least ten times. The genes are TRBV29-1 and TRBJ2-7, with 7 bases lining up with TRBD2. Germline values: CDR1 SQVTM, CDR2 ANQGSEA. The length of the CDR3 is 13 residues. Trimming cost V 8 bases and J 6 bases; bases outside gene matches: 13. The CDR3 spells CSTSSGSESEQYF. In DNA, the CDR3 is TGCAGCACGTCTAGCGGATCGGAGAGCGAGCAGTACTTC.

At least ten counts were recorded for this clonotype. This chain uses TRBV15 with TRBJ2-3; 7 nucleotides align to TRBD2. Germline V gene lookup returns CDR1 LNHNV and CDR2 YYDKDF (reference sequence). With 0 bases clipped from V and 6 bases from J, the junction kept 6 bases outside the gene matches. This CDR3 comprises 15 residues. The DNA for the CDR3 is TGTGCCACCAGCAGAGATGGCGGGAGTGTCGATACGCAGTATTTT. Translated: CATSRDGGSVDTQYF. The variable domain in full, with the rest retrieved from reference TRBV15 and TRBJ2-3, is DAMVIQNPRYQVTQFGKPVTLSCSQTLNHNVMYWYQQKSSQAPKLLFHYYDKDFNNEADTPDNFQSRRPNTSFCFLDIRSPGLGDTAMYLCATSRDGGSVDTQYFGPGTRLTVL.

This clonotype was counted at least ten times. The chain carries TRBV7-9 and TRBJ1-1, with TRBD1 identical over 7 bases. The CDR3 extends over 16 amino acids. The V and J ends lost 0 bases and 4 bases, in that order; junction bases with no gene match: 8. Germline lookup yields CDR1 SEHNR and CDR2 FQNEAQ (reference sequence). The CDR3 DNA reads TGTGCCAGCAGCTTAGCGGGAAACGAGGGGGCCACTGAAGCTTTCTTT. It encodes CASSLAGNEGATEAFF.

Comment on this clonotype: This may be a read error, as it is one base from a much larger clone. The V and J genes are TRBV4-3 and TRBJ2-7; no reliable D call. V shed 0 bases and J shed 2 bases, with 17 bases lying between them. The CDR3 totals 17 residues. The germline gives CDR1 LGHNA, CDR2 YSLEER. In DNA, the CDR3 is TGCGCCAGCAGCCAAGATTCGAGGATGACACGCGCCTACGAGCAGTACTTC. Encoded protein: CASSQDSRMTRAYEQYF.

This clonotype appeared many times. This chain joins TRBV27 and TRBJ1-5; D is uncertain. Germline CDR1 MNHEY, CDR2 SMNVEV (reference sequence). V dropped 6 bases and J dropped 0 bases, with 9 bases sitting between them. This CDR3 is 14 amino acids long. This chain's CDR3 is CASRPSHSNQPQHF. DNA for the CDR3: TGTGCCAGCAGACCCTCTCATAGCAATCAGCCCCAGCATTTT.

This clonotype has a count of ten or more. The chain combines TRBV20-1 with TRBJ1-4; tentatively, D is TRBD1 (5 bases). The germline CDR1 and CDR2 sequences are DFQATT and SNEGSKA (reference sequence). V was clipped by 6 bases and J by 5 bases, with 13 bases between them. This CDR3 has 13 residues. As DNA, the CDR3 is TGCAGTGCCACACGGGGGGGGAATGAAAAACTGTTTTTT. Translation: CSATRGGNEKLFF.

At least ten counts were recorded for this clonotype. CDR3 sequence: CASSLGDGGSGANVLTF. DNA for the CDR3: TGTGCCAGCAGCTTAGGGGACGGGGGCTCTGGGGCCAACGTCCTGACTTTC. This chain connects TRBV7-2 to TRBJ2-6, with a weak D call TRBD2 (6 bases). From germline, CDR1 is SGHTA and CDR2 FQGNSA. The CDR3 has 17 amino acids. V shed 1 base and J shed 0 bases, with 10 bases lying between them. Full variable domain (outside the CDR3, taken from reference TRBV7-2 and TRBJ2-6): GAGVSQSPSNKVTEKGKDVELRCDPISGHTALYWYRQSLGQGLEFLIYFQGNSAPDKSGLPSDRFSAERTGGSVSTLTIQRTQQEDSAVYLCASSLGDGGSGANVLTFGAGSRLTVL.

The rearrangement links TRBV12-3 or TRBV12-4 to TRBJ2-4, with 7 bases that match TRBD1. Unmatched junction bases numbered 13, after V lost 6 bases and J lost 8 bases. This CDR3 spans 15 amino acids. For the CDR3, the DNA is TGTGCCAGCAGACTCCGACAGGGTTCTAAAGACATTCAGTACTTC. Translation: CASRLRQGSKDIQYF.

This clonotype was observed at least ten times. Here the CDR3 DNA reads TGTGCCAGCAGTACGCAACTAGCGAGCTCCTACAATGAGCAGTTCTTC. This codes for CASSTQLASSYNEQFF. The gene calls are TRBV6-1 and TRBJ2-1, with 7 bases lining up with TRBD2. The germline V gene has CDR1 MNHNS and CDR2 SASEGT. CDR3 length: 16 residues. J was trimmed by 0 bases and V by 5 bases; bases with no gene match: 7.

Many counts were recorded for this clonotype. The chain joins TRBV28 to TRBJ2-7; D is uncertain. The germline V gene has CDR1 MDHEN and CDR2 SYDVKM. Trimming shortened V by 5 bases and J by 3 bases, and 11 bases separated the two germline ends. The CDR3 runs to 13 residues. The CDR3: CASSGRILYEQYF. The CDR3 nucleotides are TGTGCCAGCAGTGGCAGGATACTCTACGAGCAGTACTTC. The variable domain in full, completed from reference TRBV28 and TRBJ2-7, reads DVKVTQSSRYLVKRTGEKVFLECVQDMDHENMFWYRQDPGLGLRLIYFSYDVKMKEKGDIPEGYSVSREKKERFSLILESASTNQTSMYLCASSGRILYEQYFGPGTRLTVT.

In its sample, this clonotype was seen many times. The V and J genes are TRBV4-1 and TRBJ2-5, with TRBD1 as a possible D gene (6 bases). V gave up 1 base and J gave up 5 bases, with 11 bases separating them. CDR1 and CDR2 (germline): MGHRA, YSYEKL. The CDR3 length is 14 residues. The DNA for the CDR3 is TGCGCCAGCAGCCAAGGGACAGCAAGGGAGACCCAGTACTTC. This encodes CASSQGTARETQYF.

The chain combines TRBV5-1 with TRBJ1-1, with TRBD1 as a possible D gene (6 bases). With 0 bases removed from V and 0 bases from J, the gap between germline ends came to 15 bases. Germline V gene lookup returns CDR1 SGHRS and CDR2 YFSETQ. The CDR3 has 17 amino acids. CDR3 sequence (DNA): TGCGCCAGCAGCTTGGCCCTGGGAGACAGGCTGAACACTGAAGCTTTCTTT. Translating it yields CASSLALGDRLNTEAFF. The variable domain in full, completed from reference TRBV5-1 and TRBJ1-1, reads KAGVTQTPRYLIKTRGQQVTLSCSPISGHRSVSWYQQTPGQGLQFLFEYFSETQRNKGNFPGRFSGRQFSNSRSEMNVSTLELGDSALYLCASSLALGDRLNTEAFFGQGTRLTVV.

In its sample, this clonotype was seen many times. The J gene is TRBJ2-5, the V gene TRBV19; 14 nucleotides agree with TRBD2. Germline V gene data show CDR1 as LNHDA and CDR2 as SQIVND (reference sequence). V dropped 3 bases and J dropped 0; count of bases not matched to a gene: 9. The CDR3 loop spans 19 amino acids. This CDR3 is CASSIRTSGRHAYQETQYF. CDR3 coding DNA: TGTGCCAGTAGTATCCGGACTAGCGGGAGGCACGCATACCAAGAGACCCAGTACTTC.

The J gene is TRBJ2-1, the V gene TRBV5-1; 11 nucleotides line up with TRBD2. The CDR3 is 16 amino acids. Germline V gene sequence: CDR1 SGHRS, CDR2 YFSETQ. V shed 3 bases and J 7 bases; nucleotides not matched to a gene: 9. CDR3 in DNA: TGCGCCAGCAGCTCCATAGCGGGAGGGCCGCCAAATGAGCAGTTCTTC. Amino acid sequence: CASSSIAGGPPNEQFF.

The V gene is TRBV5-1, the J gene TRBJ2-7, with 8 positions matching TRBD2. CDR1 is SGHRS, CDR2 YFSETQ, per germline. The ends lost 1 base at V and 0 bases at J; junction bases unmatched: 6. The CDR3 runs 16 residues. CDR3 nucleotides: TGCGCCAGCAGCTTGTTGTCCAGCGGGAGCTCCTACGAGCAGTACTTC. Protein: CASSLLSSGSSYEQYF. The complete variable domain, with remaining parts taken from reference TRBV5-1 and TRBJ2-7, reads KAGVTQTPRYLIKTRGQQVTLSCSPISGHRSVSWYQQTPGQGLQFLFEYFSETQRNKGNFPGRFSGRQFSNSRSEMNVSTLELGDSALYLCASSLLSSGSSYEQYFGPGTRLTVT.

About this clonotype: This sequence may be a read error, since a much larger clone differs from it by one base. The chain couples TRBV12-3 or TRBV12-4 to TRBJ2-3; 8 positions match TRBD1. This CDR3 is built from 13 residues. The V and J ends lost 6 bases and 2 bases, in that order; junction bases with no gene match: 1. This CDR3 is CASRTGVTDTQYF. The CDR3 coding sequence is TGTGCCAGCAGGACAGGGGTCACAGATACGCAGTATTTT.

This clonotype appeared many times. The chain has TRBV6-5 and TRBJ2-5, with a possible D match to TRBD2 (5 bases). Germline assignment: CDR1 MNHEY and CDR2 SVGAGI. V was shortened by 0 bases and J by 5 bases, with 7 bases between the two germline ends. CDR3 size: 13 residues. DNA of the CDR3: TGTGCCAGCAGTTACTCGACGGGGGAGACCCAGTACTTC. It is translated as CASSYSTGETQYF.

The chain carries TRBV10-3 and TRBJ1-1; D remains ambiguous. V gave up 8 bases and J gave up 1 base, with 14 bases separating them. Germline assignment: CDR1 ENHRY and CDR2 SYGVKD. The CDR3 sequence is 14 residues long. The CDR3 DNA sequence: TGTGCCATCCGTGGGCCCCTAGGGAACACTGAAGCTTTCTTT. Its protein is CAIRGPLGNTEAFF.

This clonotype was picked up many times. The chain combines TRBV10-3 with TRBJ2-1, with 9 bases aligning to TRBD1. This CDR3 comprises 15 residues. Germline V gene lookup returns CDR1 ENHRY and CDR2 SYGVKD. The J segment lost 5 bases and the V segment lost 4 bases, leaving 6 bases of the junction unmatched. The DNA for the CDR3 is TGTGCCATCAGTGCCGGGACAGGGATCGACAATGAGCAGTTCTTC. Its translation is CAISAGTGIDNEQFF.

This clonotype was counted at least ten times. This chain links TRBV12-3 or TRBV12-4 with TRBJ2-1; the D is unclear. Trimming removed 6 bases from V and 0 bases from J, with 15 bases in between. The CDR3 is made up of 16 amino acids. The CDR3 bases are TGTGCCAGCAGCTACAGACCCGTTGGCTCCTACAATGAGCAGTTCTTC. Translated, it gives CASSYRPVGSYNEQFF.

This clonotype showed up many times. The V call is TRBV27, the J call TRBJ2-1; D is unclear. V shed 3 bases and J shed 4 bases, with 7 bases lying between them. The CDR3 sequence is 13 residues long. Per germline, CDR1 MNHEY and CDR2 SMNVEV (reference sequence). The CDR3 loop reads CASSFGFYNEQFF. The CDR3 DNA follows: TGTGCCAGCAGTTTCGGGTTTTACAATGAGCAGTTCTTC.

There are many counts of this clonotype. The rearrangement joins TRBV6-2 or TRBV6-3 to TRBJ2-1, with a tentative D call TRBD1 (5 bases). V was trimmed by 2 bases and J by 4 bases, leaving 12 bases between them. The CDR3 loop spans 15 amino acids. Germline CDR1 and CDR2: MNHEY and SVGEGT. The chain's CDR3 is CASSYGQGAYNEQFF. CDR3 DNA sequence: TGTGCCAGCAGTTACGGGCAGGGCGCTTACAATGAGCAGTTCTTC.

This clonotype came up many times. This chain joins TRBV7-2 and TRBJ2-5; D is unclear. V was cut by 1 base and J by 5 bases, with 14 bases left in between. From germline, CDR1 is SGHTA and CDR2 FQGNSA. This CDR3 contains 15 residues. The CDR3 DNA is TGTGCCAGCAGCTTAGGGGGTGGATTATTGGAGACCCAGTACTTC. This encodes CASSLGGGLLETQYF. Full variable domain (rest looked up from reference TRBV7-2 and TRBJ2-5): GAGVSQSPSNKVTEKGKDVELRCDPISGHTALYWYRQSLGQGLEFLIYFQGNSAPDKSGLPSDRFSAERTGGSVSTLTIQRTQQEDSAVYLCASSLGGGLLETQYFGPGTRLLVL.

This clonotype came up many times. The rearrangement uses TRBV29-1 and TRBJ2-1; 9 positions agree with TRBD2. The CDR3 is 17 amino acids. CDR1 is SQVTM and CDR2 is ANQGSEA in the germline V gene. The ends lost 7 bases at V and 5 bases at J; junction bases unmatched: 18. The CDR3 region is CSGPPALDQRGDNEQFF. The CDR3 nucleotides are TGCAGCGGCCCCCCAGCGCTCGATCAGCGGGGGGACAATGAGCAGTTCTTC.

Ten or more counts support this clonotype. The chain uses TRBV13 and TRBJ2-7, with D possibly being TRBD2 (6 bases). Germline CDR1 reads PRHDT; CDR2 reads FYEKMQ (reference sequence). The CDR3 has 15 amino acids. Trimming left V 0 bases short and J 6 bases short, with 15 bases between. This chain's CDR3 is CASSLGASATTEQYF. In nucleotides, the CDR3 is TGTGCCAGCAGCTTAGGGGCTAGCGCCACCACCGAGCAGTACTTC.

This clonotype was observed at least ten times. The chain employs TRBV2 and TRBJ2-1; D might be TRBD1 (5 bases). The germline V gene encodes CDR1 SNHLY and CDR2 FYNNEI. V shed 6 bases and J shed 4 bases, with 13 bases lying between them. There are 14 residues in the CDR3. CDR3 DNA: TGTGCCAGCAGCGAATCCCCAGGGTACAATGAGCAGTTCTTC. Amino acid sequence: CASSESPGYNEQFF. The complete variable domain, with remaining parts taken from reference TRBV2 and TRBJ2-1, reads EPEVTQTPSHQVTQMGQEVILRCVPISNHLYFYWYRQILGQKVEFLVSFYNNEISEKSEIFDDQFSVERPDGSNFTLKIRSTKLEDSAMYFCASSESPGYNEQFFGPGTRLTVL.

This rearrangement joins TRBV5-1 to TRBJ2-1; 13 bases agree with TRBD2. Germline CDR1 is SGHRS and CDR2 is YFSETQ. The V and J ends lost 1 base and 7 bases, in that order; junction bases with no gene match: 11. This CDR3 has 18 residues. The CDR3 sequence: CASSLTYWTSGRYNEQFF. Written as DNA, the CDR3 is TGCGCCAGCAGCTTGACTTACTGGACTAGCGGGAGATATAATGAGCAGTTCTTC.

The rearrangement uses TRBV27 and TRBJ2-3, with 7 nucleotides matching TRBD1. This CDR3 is 17 amino acids long. Per the germline V gene, CDR1 is MNHEY and CDR2 is SMNVEV (reference sequence). V dropped 7 bases and J dropped 0; count of bases not matched to a gene: 13. The CDR3 nucleotides are TGTGCCAGCAAAACCGACCCGGACAGGCGTAGCACAGATACGCAGTATTTT. Protein sequence: CASKTDPDRRSTDTQYF.

The sample holds many counts of this clonotype. The J gene is TRBJ2-2, the V gene TRBV20-1, with D possibly matching TRBD2 (6 bases). The CDR3 covers 14 residues. The V and J ends lost 7 bases and 7 bases respectively, with 19 bases between them. From germline, CDR1 is DFQATT and CDR2 SNEGSKA (reference sequence). CDR3 bases: TGCAGTGTCAGCCCTAGACTAGTATTCGGGGAGCTGTTTTTT. Translating it yields CSVSPRLVFGELFF.